One and the same sample provided the 2 T cell receptor beta chains below, sequenced in a study of identical twins. TCRdb passed the 5' RACE reads through MiXCR, listing each CDR3 protein once. The table lists 240,000 or so distinct CDR3 sequences, roughly 7% of them singletons, with approximately 3.7% in the top ten. These data were also reused for a study on yellow fever vaccine responses in identical twins.

Specimen: memory (CD45RO+) T cells sorted from blood. The receptors come from a woman between 18 and 30 years old in good health.

This clonotype has only a few counts. The chain has TRBV12-3 or TRBV12-4 and TRBJ2-1; 13 nucleotides agree with TRBD2. The length of the CDR3 is 20 residues. The V segment lost 7 bases and the J segment 0 bases; nucleotides outside the gene matches: 15. The CDR3 loop reads CASTARGTSGIMGSYNEQFF. In DNA, the CDR3 is TGTGCCAGCACCGCGAGAGGGACTAGCGGGATCATGGGCTCCTACAATGAGCAGTTCTTC.

This clonotype was seen only a few times. The chain uses TRBV7-2 and TRBJ2-3, with D tentatively TRBD1 (6 bases). This CDR3 contains 15 residues. Between the trimmed V and J ends, which lost 1 base and 2 bases, there was a span of 10 bases. Germline V gene data show CDR1 as SGHTA and CDR2 as FQGNSA. This CDR3 reads CASSLVRDITDTQYF. The CDR3 nucleotides read TGTGCCAGCAGCTTAGTTCGGGACATCACAGATACGCAGTATTTT.